The rows below give T cell receptor beta chains drawn from one sample of a study of blood T cell repertoires in COVID-19. The protocol was immunoSEQ multiplex PCR, while the TCRdb copy is restricted to in-frame clones and leaves out a portion. The repertoire holds over 450,000 clones, with roughly 87% as singletons. Sample: peripheral blood. These receptors all come from a man aged 18 to 35 with COVID-19, enrolled during active disease. CDR3s include the opening cysteine and the closing phenylalanine or tryptophan. Fields, in order: J gene, V gene, clone size, D gene, CDR3 protein, CDR3 DNA. The D gene is left open where the match is weak. Where a row states a size, it is once, few, many or the class of an expanded clone; other rows omit it.

TRBJ2-2 | TRBV12-3/TRBV12-4 | . | . | CASSLAPRELFF | TGTGCCAGCAGTTTGGCCCCCCGGGAGCTGTTTTTT
TRBJ1-5 | TRBV19 | once | TRBD1 | CATGQGNQPQHF | TGTGCCACGGGACAGGGGAATCAGCCCCAGCATTTT
TRBJ1-3 | TRBV6-5 | . | . | CASGRKLNSGNTIYF | TGTGCCAGCGGCCGAAAGTTGAACTCTGGAAACACCATATATTTT
TRBJ1-1 | TRBV5-4 | . | . | CASSLLGGSGPEAFF | TGTGCCAGCAGCTTGCTGGGGGGGAGTGGACCTGAAGCTTTCTTT
TRBJ1-1 | TRBV27 | . | . | CASSLIGNTEAFF | TGTGCCAGCAGTTTAATCGGGAACACTGAAGCTTTCTTT
TRBJ2-1 | TRBV10-3 | . | TRBD2 | CAISESSAGGDNEQFF | TGTGCCATCAGTGAGTCTTCCGCGGGGGGGGACAATGAGCAGTTCTTC
TRBJ1-1 | TRBV11-2 | once | . | CASSETAGNTEAFF | TGTGCCAGCAGCGAGACAGCTGGCAACACTGAAGCTTTCTTT
TRBJ2-3 | TRBV24-1 | . | TRBD2 | CATSDFGLAGDGDTQYF | TGTGCCACCAGTGATTTCGGACTAGCGGGTGATGGAGATACGCAGTATTTT
TRBJ2-2 | TRBV7-9 | . | . | CASSGSTGNTGELFF | TGTGCCAGCAGCGGATCTACAGGGAACACCGGGGAGCTGTTTTTT
TRBJ2-1 | TRBV7-9 | . | . | CASSFVGGINEQFF | TGTGCCAGCAGCTTCGTGGGGGGAATCAATGAGCAGTTCTTC
TRBJ2-3 | TRBV23-1 | . | TRBD2 | CANLQRPRGGPDTQYF | TGCGCCAACCTACAACGCCCGCGGGGGGGCCCAGATACGCAGTATTTT
TRBJ2-1 | TRBV18 | . | TRBD1 | CASSPSRDREQFF | TGTGCCAGCTCACCGTCCCGGGACAGGGAGCAGTTCTTC
TRBJ2-5 | TRBV30 | . | TRBD2 | CAWTPRGLAETQYF | TGTGCCTGGACCCCCAGGGGACTAGCAGAGACCCAGTACTTC
TRBJ2-3 | TRBV27 | . | . | CASTPGAEGTDTQYF | TGTGCCAGCACCCCCGGGGCGGAGGGAACAGATACGCAGTATTTT
TRBJ2-7 | TRBV13 | . | TRBD2 | CASSPRLAGYSYEQYF | TGTGCCAGCAGCCCGAGACTAGCGGGATACTCCTACGAGCAGTACTTC
TRBJ1-6 | TRBV2 | . | TRBD1 | CASRNRGTYNSPLHF | TGTGCCAGCCGCAACAGGGGAACCTATAATTCACCCCTCCACTTT
TRBJ1-1 | TRBV7-2 | . | . | CASSFIGGGTEAFF | TGTGCCAGCAGCTTTATCGGGGGAGGCACTGAAGCTTTCTTT
TRBJ2-5 | TRBV15 | . | . | CATSRGGGTSETQYF | TGTGCCACCAGCAGAGGTGGAGGCACCTCCGAGACCCAGTACTTC
TRBJ2-1 | TRBV13 | . | TRBD2 | CASSPSGGSYNEQFF | TGTGCCAGCAGCCCTAGCGGGGGATCCTACAATGAGCAGTTCTTC
TRBJ1-1 | TRBV3-1/TRBV3-2 | . | TRBD1 | CASSGLQGRTEAFF | TGTGCCAGCAGCGGGTTACAGGGGCGGACTGAAGCTTTCTTT
TRBJ2-7 | TRBV4-1 | once | . | CASSQDRASSSYEQYF | TGCGCCAGCAGCCAAGATCGGGCTAGCTCCTCCTACGAGCAGTACTTC
TRBJ1-2 | TRBV11-1 | . | . | CASSLFPDYGYTF | TGTGCCAGCAGCTTATTCCCGGACTATGGCTACACCTTC
TRBJ1-1 | TRBV6-5 | . | TRBD1 | CASSYSFQGVFAEAFF | TGTGCCAGCAGTTACTCATTCCAGGGGGTGTTCGCTGAAGCTTTCTTT
TRBJ2-5 | TRBV5-4 | . | TRBD2 | CASSRLAGGQETQYF | TGTGCCAGCAGCCGACTAGCGGGGGGACAAGAGACCCAGTACTTC
TRBJ2-1 | TRBV24-1 | . | TRBD2 | CATSDSGSGRENEQFF | TGTGCCACCAGTGATTCGGGGAGCGGGAGAGAAAATGAGCAGTTCTTC
TRBJ1-6 | TRBV3-1/TRBV3-2 | . | TRBD1 | CASSLTDRGRSPLHF | TGTGCCAGCAGCCTAACGGACAGGGGTAGATCACCCCTCCACTTT